Below, 21 T cell receptor beta chains from the same sample are listed, as sequenced in a study of cytomegalovirus exposure and HLA in healthy donors (TCRdb year 2017). To prepare the library, the immunoSEQ multiplex PCR assay was applied. A mixture of 60 forward primers for TCR Vbeta segments and 13 reverse primers for TCR Jbeta segments was used in the multiplex PCR. TCRdb's version of the immuneACCESS table is confined to in-frame rearrangements and falls short of the full clone set. An unresolved V gene accounts for under half of the shortfall where checked; the remainder is of unknown origin. This sample holds 200,000 or so clones; approximately 80% were observed only once. Together, the top ten hold less than 20% of the sample. Input material: PBMCs. The source is a man between 35 and 55 years old in good health and CMV-seronegative.

This clone was observed a single time. V is TRBV6-6 and J is TRBJ1-3, with D tentatively TRBD1 (6 bases). The ends were cut back, 6 bases at V and 2 bases at J, with 14 bases in the middle. Germline CDR1 and CDR2: MNHNY and SVGAGI (reference sequence). The CDR3 runs 15 residues. The CDR3 loop is CASRAQGLAGNTIYF. The CDR3 DNA sequence: TGTGCCAGCAGAGCTCAGGGGTTAGCTGGAAACACCATATATTTT.

The chain links TRBV7-8 to TRBJ1-4; 7 bases are shared with TRBD1. In germline, CDR1 is SGHVS, CDR2 FQNEAQ. V trimming: 5 bases; J trimming: 7 bases; junction bases outside the gene matches: 1. This CDR3 has 12 residues. The CDR3 sequence is CASSRTGEKLFF. DNA for the CDR3: TGTGCCAGCAGCCGGACAGGTGAAAAACTGTTTTTT. Variable domain in full (rest from reference TRBV7-8 and TRBJ1-4): GAGVSQSPRYKVAKRGQDVALRCDPISGHVSLFWYQQALGQGPEFLTYFQNEAQLDKSGLPSDRFFAERPEGSVSTLKIQRTQQEDSAVYLCASSRTGEKLFFGSGTQLSVL.

The chain couples TRBV28 to TRBJ2-6, with D perhaps TRBD2 (6 bases). Trimming pared 1 base from V and 0 bases from J, leaving 10 bases between. The CDR3 is 17 residues long. Germline CDR1 and CDR2: MDHEN and SYDVKM. The CDR3 sequence: CASSLYGTVSGANVLTF. As DNA, the CDR3 is TGTGCCAGCAGTTTATACGGGACTGTCTCTGGGGCCAACGTCCTGACTTTC.

This chain joins TRBV6-1 and TRBJ2-2, with TRBD1 matching 8 bases. This CDR3 has 14 amino acids. With 4 bases clipped from V and 6 bases from J, the junction kept 4 bases outside the gene matches. The germline V gene has CDR1 MNHNS and CDR2 SASEGT. CDR3 bases: TGTGCCAGCAGTGTGGACAGGGCCGCCGGGGAGCTGTTTTTT. It specifies CASSVDRAAGELFF.

The chain uses TRBV27 and TRBJ1-2; unclear D gene. This CDR3 contains 14 residues. In germline, CDR1 is MNHEY, CDR2 SMNVEV (reference sequence). V lost 5 bases and J 1 base, leaving 11 bases between the germline ends. The CDR3: CASSPYPGNYGYTF. Here the CDR3 DNA reads TGTGCCAGCAGTCCCTACCCGGGTAACTATGGCTACACCTTC.

The chain recombines TRBV7-9 with TRBJ2-7, with TRBD2 as a possible D gene (5 bases). Germline assignment: CDR1 SEHNR and CDR2 FQNEAQ (reference sequence). This CDR3 spans 12 amino acids. Trimming shortened V by 3 bases and J by 3 bases, and 6 bases separated the two germline ends. The CDR3 region is CASSLGSYEQYF. The CDR3 nucleotides are TGTGCCAGCAGCTTGGGGAGCTACGAGCAGTACTTC.

This chain links TRBV28 with TRBJ1-2, with D uncertain. The germline CDR1 and CDR2 sequences are MDHEN and SYDVKM. CDR3 length: 11 residues. V was clipped by 4 bases and J by 4 bases, with 4 bases between them. The CDR3 reads CASSSLYGYTF. DNA of the CDR3: TGTGCCAGCAGTTCCCTCTATGGCTACACCTTC.

The rearrangement links TRBV27 to TRBJ2-3; possibly TRBD2 for D (5 bases). This CDR3 spans 15 amino acids. Germline V lookup: CDR1 MNHEY, CDR2 SMNVEV (reference sequence). Trimming took 0 bases from V and 5 from J, leaving 12 bases between them. CDR3 protein: CASSLSGLLGDTQYF. CDR3 in DNA: TGTGCCAGCAGTTTATCAGGACTGTTAGGAGATACGCAGTATTTT.

The chain has TRBV2 and TRBJ2-5; a possible D gene is TRBD1 (5 bases). Trimming removed 6 bases from V and 5 bases from J, with 16 bases in between. This CDR3 region has 14 residues. Germline CDR1 SNHLY, CDR2 FYNNEI. The CDR3 DNA is TGTGCCAGCAGCGTTACAAGGGGCGCGGAGACCCAGTACTTC. It specifies CASSVTRGAETQYF.

The rearrangement links TRBV6-5 to TRBJ2-7, with TRBD2 as a possible D gene (5 bases). CDR1 MNHEY and CDR2 SVGAGI come from the germline V gene. The V gene lost 5 bases and the J gene lost 1 base, with 15 bases spanning the gap. The CDR3 has 15 amino acids. The DNA of the CDR3 is TGTGCCAGCAGTGGGGAGACCAGTCGATCCTACGAGCAGTACTTC. It specifies CASSGETSRSYEQYF.

V usage is TRBV27 and J usage is TRBJ1-1; 9 nucleotides agree with TRBD1. There are 14 residues in the CDR3. V lost 7 bases and J lost 2; bases outside the gene matches: 5. The germline CDR1 and CDR2 sequences are MNHEY and SMNVEV (reference sequence). This CDR3 reads CASIRQGVNTEAFF. The CDR3 DNA follows: TGTGCCAGCATTAGACAGGGGGTTAACACTGAAGCTTTCTTT.

The rearrangement links TRBV27 to TRBJ1-1; D ambiguous. Trimming took 3 bases from V and 5 from J, leaving 13 bases between them. This CDR3 spans 14 amino acids. Germline CDR1 reads MNHEY; CDR2 reads SMNVEV (reference sequence). The CDR3 region has the DNA TGTGCCAGCAGTTTTCGGACCACGGGGACTGAAGCTTTCTTT. Translating it yields CASSFRTTGTEAFF.

The genes are TRBV6-5 and TRBJ2-5; D gene ambiguous. Germline V gene data show CDR1 as MNHEY and CDR2 as SVGAGI. The CDR3 consists of 15 residues. Trimming took 6 bases from V and 0 from J, leaving 14 bases between them. CDR3: CASRPSVGDQETQYF. CDR3 in DNA: TGTGCCAGCAGACCTTCGGTTGGAGACCAAGAGACCCAGTACTTC.

This sequence joins TRBV29-1 and TRBJ1-5; a weak D match, TRBD1 (6 bases). CDR1 and CDR2 (germline): SQVTM, ANQGSEA. CDR3 size: 14 residues. The V end was cut by 7 bases, the J end by 0 bases, with 13 bases between. Here the CDR3 DNA reads TGCAGCGCCGCAGGACAGAATAGCAATCAGCCCCAGCATTTT. The encoded protein is CSAAGQNSNQPQHF.

CDR3 sequence reads: CASSPPSYEQYF. The CDR3 DNA reads as TGTGCCAGCAGTCCCCCTTCCTACGAGCAGTACTTC. This chain uses TRBV27 with TRBJ2-7; no reliable D call. Germline values: CDR1 MNHEY, CDR2 SMNVEV (reference sequence). CDR3 length equals 12 residues. Trimming took off 5 bases at V and 1 base at J, with 6 bases between the two ends.

This clone came up once. The germline gene is not matched at one end of the junction; a read error may be the cause. The CDR3 sequence: CSSSHSTGHNQPQHF. CDR3 nucleotide sequence: TGTTCCAGCAGCCACTCCACAGGTCACAATCAGCCCCAGCATTTT. V usage is TRBV7-9 and J usage is TRBJ1-5, with a possible D match to TRBD1 (5 bases). The CDR3 has 15 amino acids. Germline V gives CDR1 SEHNR, CDR2 FQNEAQ (reference sequence).

The chain has TRBV5-1 and TRBJ2-7; 10 bases map to TRBD2. In germline, CDR1 is SGHRS, CDR2 YFSETQ. V trimming: 1 base; J trimming: 2 bases; junction bases outside the gene matches: 15. This CDR3 contains 19 residues. The CDR3 sequence: CASSLSRGTSATPAYEQYF. CDR3 coding DNA: TGCGCCAGCAGCTTGTCCCGAGGGACTAGCGCGACTCCTGCCTACGAGCAGTACTTC.

The gene calls are TRBV2 and TRBJ1-5, with D maybe TRBD1 (5 bases). CDR1 SNHLY and CDR2 FYNNEI come from the germline V gene. The CDR3 has 14 residues. The V end was cut by 5 bases, the J end by 3 bases, with 11 bases between. The CDR3 DNA sequence: TGTGCCAGCAGTCTGACAGACCACAATCAGCCCCAGCATTTT. It encodes CASSLTDHNQPQHF. Complete variable domain (other parts from reference TRBV2 and TRBJ1-5): EPEVTQTPSHQVTQMGQEVILRCVPISNHLYFYWYRQILGQKVEFLVSFYNNEISEKSEIFDDQFSVERPDGSNFTLKIRSTKLEDSAMYFCASSLTDHNQPQHFGDGTRLSIL.

The V gene is TRBV7-2, the J gene TRBJ1-5; unclear D gene. The CDR3 runs to 15 residues. V was cut by 2 bases and J by 5 bases, with 13 bases left in between. The germline V gene encodes CDR1 SGHTA and CDR2 FQGNSA. The CDR3, as DNA: TGTGCCAGCAGCTTATCGGCGAGGCAATATCAGCCCCAGCATTTT. Residues: CASSLSARQYQPQHF.

The CDR3 DNA reads TGTGCCAGTAGGGACTTTCAGGGGAGCAATCAGCCCCAGCATTTT. Protein product: CASRDFQGSNQPQHF. V is TRBV19 and J is TRBJ1-5; perhaps TRBD1 as D (6 bases). Trimming shortened V by 6 bases and J by 1 base, and 13 bases separated the two germline ends. There are 15 residues in the CDR3. From germline, CDR1 is LNHDA and CDR2 SQIVND (reference sequence).

This clone was observed a handful of times. The CDR3 loop reads CASSSRTTDTIYF. The DNA of the CDR3 is TGTGCCAGCAGCTCCCGGACAACGGACACCATATATTTT. This chain joins TRBV7-7 and TRBJ1-3; the D gene is possibly TRBD1 (5 bases). Germline V gives CDR1 SSHAT, CDR2 FNYEAQ (reference sequence). The V end lost 4 bases, the J end lost 8 bases, and 12 bases lay between the germline ends. The CDR3 spans 13 residues.